These 9 T cell receptor beta chains originate from one sample sequenced in a study of OX40 agonist ivuxolimab in advanced cancers. Data came from immunoSEQ multiplex PCR; TCRdb stores just in-frame clones and leaves some out. The sample shows 75,000 to 95,000 clones, around nine tenths of them seen only once. Sequenced material: CD4+ or CD8+ T cells sorted from blood, taken in a trial of the OX40 agonist ivuxolimab. Source of these receptors: an adult with an advanced solid tumor such as melanoma, head and neck, liver or kidney cancer.

This clone was found once. CDR3 in amino acids: CASRRTGVNTEAFF. CDR3 coding DNA: TGTGCCAGCCGACGAACGGGGGTGAACACTGAAGCTTTCTTT. The chain uses TRBV7-2 and TRBJ1-1; a possible D gene is TRBD1 (5 bases). Germline V gene sequence: CDR1 SGHTA, CDR2 FQGNSA. The germline V and J ends were trimmed by 8 bases and 0 bases, with 13 bases remaining between them. The CDR3 sequence is 14 residues long.

The V and J genes are TRBV6-5 and TRBJ1-4, with 8 bases matching TRBD1. Germline V CDR1 and CDR2: MNHEY, SVGAGI. The CDR3 runs 15 residues. V shed 2 bases and J 6 bases; nucleotides not matched to a gene: 5. The CDR3 sequence is CASSYNQGAYEKLFF. Here the CDR3 DNA reads TGTGCCAGCAGTTACAACCAGGGGGCTTATGAAAAACTGTTTTTT.

V gene TRBV18 combines with J gene TRBJ2-5, with 9 bases fitting TRBD1. V gave up 6 bases and J gave up 5 bases; unmatched junction bases: 10. Germline CDR1 and CDR2: KGHSH and LQKENI. CDR3 size: 15 residues. CDR3 in amino acids: CASSPGTGRIETQYF. CDR3 DNA sequence: TGTGCCAGCTCGCCCGGGACAGGGAGGATCGAGACCCAGTACTTC.

Here the CDR3 reads CSVETGTGTNEQFF. The CDR3 DNA reads as TGCAGCGTTGAAACCGGGACAGGGACGAATGAGCAGTTCTTC. The chain employs TRBV29-1 and TRBJ2-1; 9 positions agree with TRBD1. Germline V CDR1 and CDR2: SQVTM, ANQGSEA. The CDR3 is 14 residues long. The trim removed 2 bases at V and 7 bases at J, leaving 6 bases unmatched.

This chain links TRBV28 with TRBJ1-2; the D is unclear. Germline CDR1 is MDHEN and CDR2 is SYDVKM. Between the trimmed V and J ends, which lost 6 bases and 4 bases, there was a span of 15 bases. This CDR3 contains 14 residues. The CDR3 region has the DNA TGTGCCAGCAGACTCCCGGACGGCTTCTATGGCTACACCTTC. Translation: CASRLPDGFYGYTF.

CDR3 loop: CASSSYNQPQHF. The CDR3 DNA is TGTGCCAGCAGCTCATACAACCAGCCCCAGCATTTT. V and J are TRBV5-5 and TRBJ1-5; the D is unclear. CDR1 and CDR2 from the germline V gene are SGHKS and YYEKEE (reference sequence). The CDR3 is 12 amino acids. V shed 3 bases and J shed 7 bases, with 8 bases lying between them.

The chain recombines TRBV18 with TRBJ2-5, with 7 bases lining up with TRBD1. Trimming at V came to 2 bases and at J to 0 bases, leaving 6 bases not matched to a gene. The CDR3 covers 16 residues. The germline V gene has CDR1 KGHSH and CDR2 LQKENI. CDR3 nucleotides: TGTGCCAGCTCACCATGGGGCAGGGGGAACCAAGAGACCCAGTACTTC. Its protein is CASSPWGRGNQETQYF. Using reference TRBV18 and TRBJ2-5 for the parts outside the CDR3, the full variable domain is NAGVMQNPRHLVRRRGQEARLRCSPMKGHSHVYWYRQLPEEGLKFMVYLQKENIIDESGMPKERFSAEFPKEGPSILRIQQVVRGDSAAYFCASSPWGRGNQETQYFGPGTRLLVL.

The chain is built from TRBV7-9 and TRBJ1-4; D might be TRBD1 (5 bases). V was trimmed by 3 bases and J by 8 bases, leaving 13 bases between them. Germline CDR1 SEHNR, CDR2 FQNEAQ (reference sequence). There are 14 residues in the CDR3. CDR3 bases: TGTGCCAGCAGCTTTATAGGGGAGGGAGAAAAACTGTTTTTT. Its translation: CASSFIGEGEKLFF.

This clone was observed once. This chain joins TRBV7-9 and TRBJ1-1; 10 positions agree with TRBD1. V was pared by 7 bases and J by 5 bases, with 10 bases of the junction left unmatched. Germline loops: CDR1 SEHNR, CDR2 FQNEAQ (reference sequence). The CDR3 extends over 15 amino acids. For the CDR3, the DNA is TGTGCCAGCACCGAGACAGGGGGCAAGGGAACTGAAGCTTTCTTT. It is translated as CASTETGGKGTEAFF.